What follows are 10 T cell receptor beta chains derived from one specimen sequenced in a study of human T cells and chemical hapten exposure. Each CDR3 protein gets one entry after TCRdb re-called the RACE reads with MiXCR. The sample yields roughly 100,000 distinct CDR3 sequences, 9.5% to 15% seen once. Time point meaning: pre-sensitization, week 0. Specified treatment: therapeutic diphenylcyclopropenone sensitization with weekly scalp DPC. The input for sequencing was whole blood, taken in connection with sensitization to the hapten diphenylcyclopropenone (DPC). The receptors were gathered from a woman aged 45-65 years with alopecia areata. Some clones in this sample may be carry-over from other donors' samples.

This clonotype was recorded at least ten times. The chain joins TRBV27 to TRBJ2-7, with D perhaps being TRBD1 or TRBD2 (5 bases each). This CDR3 comprises 14 residues. Between the trimmed V and J ends, which lost 5 bases and 5 bases, there was a span of 16 bases. Germline assignment: CDR1 MNHEY and CDR2 SMNVEV (reference sequence). The CDR3 sequence: CASSPLGGAHEQYF. In DNA form, the CDR3 reads TGTGCCAGCAGTCCCCTTGGGGGAGCCCACGAGCAGTACTTC.

This clonotype was detected a few times. The V gene is TRBV4-1, the J gene TRBJ2-1; D is uncertain. Trimming shortened V by 1 base and J by 5 bases, and 18 bases separated the two germline ends. Germline V CDR1 and CDR2: MGHRA, YSYEKL. The CDR3 extends over 17 amino acids. The CDR3 region is CASSQVRAPSKDNEQFF. The CDR3 DNA reads as TGCGCCAGCAGCCAAGTCCGGGCTCCCAGCAAGGACAATGAGCAGTTCTTC.

Here the CDR3 reads CASSLLGKGQYF. In nucleotides, the CDR3 is TGTGCCAGCAGTTTACTTGGAAAGGGGCAGTACTTC. V gene TRBV28 combines with J gene TRBJ2-7; D not resolved. The V end lost 2 bases, the J end lost 9 bases, and 11 bases lay between the germline ends. CDR3 length: 12 residues. Germline V CDR1 and CDR2: MDHEN, SYDVKM.

This clonotype has just a few counts. This rearrangement joins TRBV5-1 to TRBJ1-1, with D unresolved. The V end lost 1 base, the J end lost 1 base, and 11 bases lay between the germline ends. This CDR3 contains 15 residues. Germline CDR1 SGHRS, CDR2 YFSETQ. CDR3 DNA: TGCGCCAGCAGCTTGAACCAGGTACCGAACACTGAAGCTTTCTTT. Translating gives CASSLNQVPNTEAFF.

The CDR3 loop is CASSSTANYGYTF. CDR3 in DNA: TGTGCCAGCAGCTCGACAGCGAACTATGGCTACACCTTC. J is TRBJ1-2 and V is TRBV28; maybe TRBD1 (5 bases). CDR3 length equals 13 residues. V was shortened by 6 bases and J by 2 bases, with 10 bases between the two germline ends. The V gene's germline CDR1 is MDHEN and CDR2 SYDVKM.

The chain uses TRBV15 and TRBJ2-2; D is unresolved. CDR1 is LNHNV, CDR2 YYDKDF, per germline (reference sequence). Trimming took off 0 bases at V and 4 bases at J, with 12 bases between the two ends. The CDR3 has 16 amino acids. CDR3 region: CATSREVPPLTGELFF. The CDR3 nucleotides read TGTGCCACCAGCAGAGAGGTCCCTCCGCTCACCGGGGAGCTGTTTTTT. Full variable domain (missing parts from reference TRBV15 and TRBJ2-2): DAMVIQNPRYQVTQFGKPVTLSCSQTLNHNVMYWYQQKSSQAPKLLFHYYDKDFNNEADTPDNFQSRRPNTSFCFLDIRSPGLGDTAMYLCATSREVPPLTGELFFGEGSRLTVL.

This clonotype was found many times. This chain joins TRBV7-2 and TRBJ2-7; 8 bases fit TRBD1. V gave up 5 bases and J gave up 2 bases; unmatched junction bases: 8. CDR1 SGHTA and CDR2 FQGNSA come from the germline V gene. This CDR3 contains 15 residues. In DNA form, the CDR3 reads TGTGCCAGCAGCAAACGGACAGGGCCAGCCTACGAGCAGTACTTC. It codes for CASSKRTGPAYEQYF.

This sequence joins TRBV28 and TRBJ2-2; D is possibly TRBD2 (6 bases). The CDR3 spans 14 residues. Trimming took off 10 bases at V and 0 bases at J, with 12 bases between the two ends. Germline V CDR1 and CDR2: MDHEN, SYDVKM. CDR3 nucleotide sequence: TGTGCCACGCAGGAGGGGTCGAACACCGGGGAGCTGTTTTTT. The encoded protein is CATQEGSNTGELFF.

This clonotype was detected a few times. The rearrangement links TRBV20-1 to TRBJ2-3, with D possibly matching TRBD2 (6 bases). V gave up 0 bases and J gave up 0 bases, with 13 bases separating them. This CDR3 contains 16 residues. In germline, CDR1 is DFQATT, CDR2 SNEGSKA (reference sequence). CDR3 in DNA: TGCAGTGCTAGAGATGATCGGCTAGCGAGCACAGATACGCAGTATTTT. Translated, it gives CSARDDRLASTDTQYF.

The sample holds a few counts of this clonotype. The chain is built from TRBV4-1 and TRBJ1-1; D gene unclear. In germline, CDR1 is MGHRA, CDR2 YSYEKL. V lost 3 bases and J lost 4, with 12 bases in between. The CDR3 spans 14 residues. CDR3 nucleotide sequence: TGCGCCAGCAGCCATCAAGGAATGGGCACTGAAGCTTTCTTT. Protein sequence: CASSHQGMGTEAFF.